A single sample gave rise to the 20 T cell receptor beta chains below, sequenced in a study of cytomegalovirus exposure and HLA in healthy donors. PCR was performed using 60 Vbeta and 13 Jbeta primers. Assay: immunoSEQ multiplex PCR; the TCRdb copy retains only in-frame clones and omits some. The sample includes 65,000 to 85,000 clones, about 70% of them seen just once. Sequencing was done on a sample of PBMCs. All receptors come from a male donor in good health and CMV-seropositive.

This clone was observed once. The chain is built from TRBV5-1 and TRBJ2-7; perhaps TRBD1 as D (7 bases). Germline-derived CDR1 and CDR2 are SGHRS and YFSETQ. Trimming shortened V by 1 base and J by 4 bases, and 15 bases separated the two germline ends. The CDR3 totals 15 residues. DNA of the CDR3: TGCGCCAGCAGCTTGTGGGCAGGGGGGAAATACGAGCAGTACTTC. Protein sequence: CASSLWAGGKYEQYF.

This chain links TRBV2 with TRBJ1-5; D may be TRBD1 (5 bases). Looked up from germline, CDR1 is SNHLY and CDR2 is FYNNEI. V was clipped by 8 bases and J by 7 bases, with 12 bases between them. The CDR3 has 12 residues. The chain's CDR3 is CASGREVQPQHF. As DNA, the CDR3 is TGTGCCAGCGGCAGGGAAGTCCAGCCCCAGCATTTT.

This chain joins TRBV19 and TRBJ2-5; a weak D match, TRBD1 (6 bases). This CDR3 contains 16 residues. Trimming took off 1 base at V and 5 bases at J, with 17 bases between the two ends. Germline CDR1 is LNHDA and CDR2 is SQIVND (reference sequence). CDR3 sequence (DNA): TGTGCCAGTAGTATAGGCGGTACAGGGTCTCGGGAGACCCAGTACTTC. Protein: CASSIGGTGSRETQYF.

The CDR3 spells CSVLGRGIGNYGYTF. In nucleotides, the CDR3 is TGCAGCGTTTTAGGCAGGGGGATTGGGAACTATGGCTACACCTTC. This chain uses TRBV29-1 with TRBJ1-2; 7 bases line up with TRBD1. The CDR3 spans 15 residues. J lost 2 bases, V lost 5 bases, and 11 bases had no gene match. The germline V gene has CDR1 SQVTM and CDR2 ANQGSEA. Full variable domain (outside the CDR3, taken from reference TRBV29-1 and TRBJ1-2): SAVISQKPSRDICQRGTSLTIQCQVDSQVTMMFWYRQQPGQSLTLIATANQGSEATYESGFVIDKFPISRPNLTFSTLTVSNMSPEDSSIYLCSVLGRGIGNYGYTFGSGTRLTVV.

The J gene is TRBJ1-5, the V gene TRBV6-4, with a tentative D call TRBD1 (5 bases). Trimming cost V 4 bases and J 6 bases, with 13 bases left between them. The CDR3 extends over 14 amino acids. Germline V gene data show CDR1 as MRHNA and CDR2 as SNTAGT. The CDR3 DNA follows: TGTGCCAGCAGTGCTACAGGCTCCAGTCAGCCCCAGCATTTT. As protein: CASSATGSSQPQHF.

The chain has TRBV5-1 and TRBJ2-7; D may be TRBD2 (5 bases). V was pared by 5 bases and J by 0 bases, with 12 bases between. Germline CDR1 is SGHRS and CDR2 is YFSETQ. This CDR3 has 14 residues. The CDR3 is CASRGGFPSYEQYF. The CDR3 DNA sequence: TGCGCCAGCAGAGGAGGTTTTCCCTCCTACGAGCAGTACTTC.

This chain uses TRBV19 with TRBJ1-5, with D perhaps matching TRBD1 (6 bases). This CDR3 contains 15 residues. Germline V gene sequence: CDR1 LNHDA, CDR2 SQIVND (reference sequence). Trimming cost V 4 bases and J 5 bases, with 15 bases left between them. This chain's CDR3 is CASSTQGWGYQPQHF. The CDR3 DNA sequence: TGTGCCAGTAGTACCCAGGGGTGGGGGTATCAGCCCCAGCATTTT. The full variable domain, its missing parts supplied by reference TRBV19 and TRBJ1-5, is DGGITQSPKYLFRKEGQNVTLSCEQNLNHDAMYWYRQDPGQGLRLIYYSQIVNDFQKGDIAEGYSVSREKKESFPLTVTSAQKNPTAFYLCASSTQGWGYQPQHFGDGTRLSIL.

V and J are TRBV7-9 and TRBJ2-7; 12 bases agree with TRBD2. This CDR3 contains 16 residues. Losses at the gene ends were 4 bases for V and 1 base for J; bases not matched to a gene: 5. Looked up from germline, CDR1 is SEHNR and CDR2 is FQNEAQ (reference sequence). CDR3 sequence reads: CASSWPGTSGSYEQYF. The DNA for the CDR3 is TGTGCCAGCAGCTGGCCCGGGACTAGCGGGTCCTACGAGCAGTACTTC.

This sequence joins TRBV5-1 and TRBJ2-1; perhaps TRBD2 as D (5 bases). V was pared by 2 bases and J by 1 base, with 10 bases between. This CDR3 has 15 amino acids. CDR1 and CDR2 (germline): SGHRS, YFSETQ. Here the CDR3 reads CASSFGESSYNEQFF. The CDR3 coding sequence is TGCGCCAGCAGCTTCGGGGAGTCGTCCTACAATGAGCAGTTCTTC.

This clone was observed a handful of times. This sequence joins TRBV4-1 and TRBJ2-5, with a weak D call TRBD2 (7 bases). The length of the CDR3 is 15 residues. The germline V gene has CDR1 MGHRA and CDR2 YSYEKL. V was clipped by 1 base and J by 5 bases, with 14 bases between them. CDR3 sequence (DNA): TGCGCCAGCAGCCAAGGGTGGGGGGGCCGGGAGACCCAGTACTTC. Its translation is CASSQGWGGRETQYF.

The chain combines TRBV4-1 with TRBJ2-3, with TRBD2 identical over 11 bases. CDR3 length equals 17 residues. The J segment lost 3 bases and the V segment lost 2 bases, leaving 7 bases of the junction unmatched. The germline gives CDR1 MGHRA, CDR2 YSYEKL. CDR3 sequence: CASSQRGLAGNTDTQYF. CDR3 DNA: TGCGCCAGCAGCCAACGAGGACTAGCGGGCAATACAGATACGCAGTATTTT.

The V and J genes are TRBV6-4 and TRBJ2-1; 11 bases line up with TRBD2. V was clipped by 6 bases and J by 10 bases; unmatched bases: 11. CDR3 length equals 15 residues. Germline CDR1 and CDR2: MRHNA and SNTAGT. CDR3 loop: CASSSLAGDSREQFF. CDR3 DNA: TGTGCCAGCAGCTCACTAGCGGGGGATAGCAGGGAGCAGTTCTTC.

The chain links TRBV10-3 to TRBJ2-1; TRBD2 matches 12 bases. In germline, CDR1 is ENHRY, CDR2 SYGVKD. This CDR3 has 14 residues. The V gene end was trimmed by 8 bases and the J gene end by 6 bases; junction bases not matched to a gene: 5. Here the CDR3 reads CAIGGLAGTNEQFF. The CDR3 nucleotides are TGTGCCATCGGAGGACTAGCGGGAACCAATGAGCAGTTCTTC.

The sample holds a few counts of this clone. The chain has TRBV2 and TRBJ1-5, with 9 bases that match TRBD1. Germline CDR1 SNHLY, CDR2 FYNNEI. J lost 6 bases, V lost 1 base, and 4 bases had no gene match. This CDR3 has 15 residues. The CDR3 is CASSEVQGASQPQHF. The CDR3 nucleotides read TGTGCCAGCAGTGAAGTACAGGGGGCCTCTCAGCCCCAGCATTTT.

V and J are TRBV5-8 and TRBJ2-6, with a tentative D call TRBD1 (6 bases). Trimming took 4 bases from V and 0 from J, leaving 17 bases between them. This CDR3 contains 18 residues. Germline V CDR1 and CDR2: SGHTS, YDEGEE. The CDR3 here is CASSHRQVMISGANVLTF. CDR3 DNA: TGTGCCAGCAGCCACAGACAGGTGATGATCTCTGGGGCCAACGTCCTGACTTTC.

The chain combines TRBV4-1 with TRBJ2-5, with D perhaps matching TRBD1 (6 bases). Germline assignment: CDR1 MGHRA and CDR2 YSYEKL. This CDR3 spans 15 amino acids. Deletions cut 1 base from V and 5 bases from J, with 14 bases between. The CDR3 region is CASSQAPGVGETQYF. CDR3 nucleotides: TGCGCCAGCAGCCAAGCCCCAGGGGTGGGTGAGACCCAGTACTTC.

The chain couples TRBV27 to TRBJ2-2; D unclear. The CDR3 length is 17 residues. Germline V CDR1 and CDR2: MNHEY, SMNVEV (reference sequence). With 2 bases removed from V and 0 bases from J, the gap between germline ends came to 13 bases. The CDR3 bases are TGTGCCAGCAGTTTAGCTAATCCAAGTTCGAACACCGGGGAGCTGTTTTTT. Translated: CASSLANPSSNTGELFF.

The chain recombines TRBV27 with TRBJ1-5; D remains unclear. CDR3 length equals 15 residues. Trimming took off 5 bases at V and 4 bases at J, with 15 bases between the two ends. Germline lookup yields CDR1 MNHEY and CDR2 SMNVEV (reference sequence). The CDR3 DNA reads TGTGCCAGCAGTCCGTCTCGAGGGCCGAATCAGCCCCAGCATTTT. Residues: CASSPSRGPNQPQHF.

This sequence joins TRBV7-3 and TRBJ1-5; no reliable D call. V was cut by 5 bases and J by 8 bases, with 13 bases left in between. Germline V gene sequence: CDR1 SGHTA, CDR2 FQGTGA. This CDR3 comprises 13 residues. The CDR3 DNA follows: TGTGCCAGCAGCCCAAAGCCAGGTGAGCCCCAGCATTTT. Translation gives CASSPKPGEPQHF.

The V and J genes are TRBV7-2 and TRBJ1-1, with D possibly TRBD1 on 6 matching bases. Germline-derived CDR1 and CDR2 are SGHTA and FQGNSA. V was cut by 3 bases and J by 11 bases, with 13 bases left in between. The CDR3 is 12 amino acids. CDR3 sequence: CASSLRNRAAFF. The CDR3 DNA is TGTGCCAGCAGCTTGAGGAACAGGGCTGCTTTCTTT. The full variable domain, rest sourced from reference TRBV7-2 and TRBJ1-1, is GAGVSQSPSNKVTEKGKDVELRCDPISGHTALYWYRQSLGQGLEFLIYFQGNSAPDKSGLPSDRFSAERTGGSVSTLTIQRTQQEDSAVYLCASSLRNRAAFFGQGTRLTVV.